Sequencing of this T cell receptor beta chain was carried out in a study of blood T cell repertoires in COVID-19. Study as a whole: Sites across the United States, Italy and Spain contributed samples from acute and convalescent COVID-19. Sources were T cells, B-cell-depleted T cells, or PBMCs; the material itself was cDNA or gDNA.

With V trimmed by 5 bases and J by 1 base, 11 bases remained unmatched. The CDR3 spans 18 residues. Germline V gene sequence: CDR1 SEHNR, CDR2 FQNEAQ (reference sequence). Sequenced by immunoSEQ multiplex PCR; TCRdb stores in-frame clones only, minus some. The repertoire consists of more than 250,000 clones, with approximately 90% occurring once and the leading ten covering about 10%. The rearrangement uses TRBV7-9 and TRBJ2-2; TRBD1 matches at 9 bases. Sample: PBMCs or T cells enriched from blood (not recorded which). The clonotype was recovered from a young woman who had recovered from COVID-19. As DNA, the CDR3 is TGTGCCAGCAGCCCCTACGGGACAGGGATTGGGAACACCGGGGAGCTGTTTTTT. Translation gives CASSPYGTGIGNTGELFF.